A single sample is the source of the 27 T cell receptor beta chains below, sequenced in a study of siplizumab effects on memory and regulatory T cells (dated by TCRdb to between 2017 and 2020). The library relied on the immunoSEQ multiplex PCR assay. TCRdb re-hosts the immuneACCESS table, in-frame sequences only. Its copies lack some clones; in the studies checked, an unresolved V gene accounts for under half of them, and the cause for the rest is not known. This sample comprises more than 85,000 clones, roughly 91% of them detected only once. Of the sample, around 0.3% falls within the top ten clones. Sequenced: CD4+ T cells sorted from blood. The receptors shown here come from a human donor in good health.

CDR3 DNA sequence: TGTGCCAGCAGCAGGGGGACAGGGGGCACCGAGACCCAGTACTTC. Its translation: CASSRGTGGTETQYF. The chain carries TRBV5-4 and TRBJ2-5, with TRBD1 matching over 12 bases. V lost 4 bases, J lost 5 bases, and 6 bases stayed unmatched. The germline V gene has CDR1 SGHNT and CDR2 YYREEE (reference sequence). The CDR3 contains 15 residues.

The rearrangement links TRBV4-1 to TRBJ1-1; D perhaps matches TRBD1 (5 bases). This CDR3 region has 15 residues. Germline values: CDR1 MGHRA, CDR2 YSYEKL. The V end lost 6 bases, the J end lost 7 bases, and 21 bases lay between the germline ends. The CDR3 DNA sequence: TGCGCCAGCAGGACAATCGGTGGGCCGGGGGGTGAAGCTTTCTTT. As protein: CASRTIGGPGGEAFF.

The rearrangement uses TRBV4-3 and TRBJ1-1; D is uncertain. Germline lookup yields CDR1 LGHNA and CDR2 YSLEER. The CDR3 is 14 residues long. V lost 3 bases and J lost 11, with 19 bases in between. This chain's CDR3 is CASSQFGPRSEAFF. As DNA, the CDR3 is TGCGCCAGCAGCCAGTTCGGGCCAAGGAGTGAGGCTTTCTTT.

The gene calls are TRBV7-9 and TRBJ1-1, with unresolved D. Germline V CDR1 and CDR2: SEHNR, FQNEAQ (reference sequence). This CDR3 has 11 amino acids. The germline V and J ends were trimmed by 8 bases and 2 bases, with 6 bases remaining between them. The CDR3: CASQINTEAFF. DNA of the CDR3: TGTGCCAGCCAAATAAACACTGAAGCTTTCTTT. Together with reference TRBV7-9 and TRBJ1-1, the CDR3 gives the full variable domain: DTGVSQNPRHKITKRGQNVTFRCDPISEHNRLYWYRQTLGQGPEFLTYFQNEAQLEKSRLLSDRFSAERPKGSFSTLEIQRTEQGDSAMYLCASQINTEAFFGQGTRLTVV.

The chain uses TRBV6-5 and TRBJ2-7, with 9 positions matching TRBD2. This CDR3 is 15 amino acids long. Looked up from germline, CDR1 is MNHEY and CDR2 is SVGAGI. J gave up 2 bases and V 0 bases, and 2 bases lay outside the gene matches. The CDR3 bases are TGTGCCAGCAGTTACTCGGCTAGCGGGGCCTACGAGCAGTACTTC. Its protein is CASSYSASGAYEQYF.

The chain links TRBV6-1 to TRBJ2-3, with 12 positions matching TRBD2. The CDR3 extends over 19 amino acids. Germline V gene data show CDR1 as MNHNS and CDR2 as SASEGT. Trimming removed 2 bases from V and 1 base from J; junction bases left unmatched: 10. CDR3 region: CASSEPPSGGVGGTDTQYF. In DNA, the CDR3 is TGTGCCAGCAGTGAACCCCCTAGCGGGGGGGTGGGCGGCACAGATACGCAGTATTTT.

The rearrangement uses TRBV9 and TRBJ2-4; D unresolved. Trimming took 4 bases from V and 0 from J, leaving 8 bases between them. The CDR3 covers 14 residues. In germline, CDR1 is SGDLS, CDR2 YYNGEE. CDR3 nucleotides: TGTGCCAGCAGCCCGACACGAGCCAAAAACATTCAGTACTTC. It yields the protein CASSPTRAKNIQYF. The whole variable domain, remainder taken from reference TRBV9 and TRBJ2-4, is DSGVTQTPKHLITATGQRVTLRCSPRSGDLSVYWYQQSLDQGLQFLIQYYNGEERAKGNILERFSAQQFPDLHSELNLSSLELGDSALYFCASSPTRAKNIQYFGAGTRLSVL.

V gene TRBV11-2 combines with J gene TRBJ2-1, with 10 bases identical to TRBD2. Germline V gene lookup returns CDR1 SGHAT and CDR2 FQNNGV. The CDR3 spans 17 residues. Trimming at V came to 6 bases and at J to 7 bases, leaving 15 bases not matched to a gene. CDR3 in DNA: TGTGCCAGCAGACCCTTTTTACTAGCGGGACAATCTAATGAGCAGTTCTTC. Its protein product is CASRPFLLAGQSNEQFF.

The chain joins TRBV7-3 to TRBJ2-5; 10 bases are a match to TRBD2. Per the germline V gene, CDR1 is SGHTA and CDR2 is FQGTGA. This CDR3 contains 15 residues. V gave up 5 bases and J gave up 2 bases; unmatched junction bases: 5. The CDR3 is CASSPSGSGQETQYF. The CDR3 nucleotides are TGTGCCAGCAGCCCTAGCGGGAGTGGTCAAGAGACCCAGTACTTC.

This clone was recorded once. This chain uses TRBV6-5 with TRBJ2-7; the match to TRBD2 covers 12 bases. Germline loops: CDR1 MNHEY, CDR2 SVGAGI. J was trimmed by 3 bases and V by 4 bases; bases with no gene match: 7. This CDR3 has 16 residues. The CDR3 sequence is CASSFSGTSGFYEQYF. For the CDR3, the DNA is TGTGCCAGCAGTTTTTCCGGGACTAGCGGGTTCTACGAGCAGTACTTC.

V gene TRBV7-9 combines with J gene TRBJ1-4; D is ambiguous. V lost 2 bases and J 3 bases, leaving 7 bases between the germline ends. This CDR3 has 14 amino acids. CDR1 and CDR2 from the germline V gene are SEHNR and FQNEAQ (reference sequence). The CDR3 coding sequence is TGTGCCAGCAGCTTACAGAGGGCTAATGAAAAACTGTTTTTT. It is translated as CASSLQRANEKLFF.

The genes are TRBV5-1 and TRBJ2-7; possibly TRBD2 for D (5 bases). This CDR3 is built from 15 residues. Germline lookup yields CDR1 SGHRS and CDR2 YFSETQ. Trimming took off 0 bases at V and 0 bases at J, with 10 bases between the two ends. CDR3 region: CASSLVSGSSYEQYF. The DNA of the CDR3 is TGCGCCAGCAGCTTGGTCTCGGGGAGCTCCTACGAGCAGTACTTC.

The sample holds one count of this clone. The CDR3 here is CAISILPPGLAETGDTQYF. CDR3 in DNA: TGTGCCATCAGCATCCTTCCCCCGGGACTAGCGGAGACTGGGGATACGCAGTATTTT. V gene TRBV10-3 combines with J gene TRBJ2-3; TRBD2 aligns across 11 bases. CDR3 length equals 19 residues. Germline V CDR1 and CDR2: ENHRY, SYGVKD. Trimming took 6 bases from V and 6 from J; bases not matched to a gene: 20.

This sequence joins TRBV7-2 and TRBJ2-7, with TRBD2 matching over 12 bases. CDR3 length: 15 amino acids. Trimming removed 6 bases from V and 2 bases from J; junction bases left unmatched: 5. Per the germline V gene, CDR1 is SGHTA and CDR2 is FQGNSA. Written as DNA, the CDR3 is TGTGCCAGCAGATCTAGCGGGAGGGTACCCTACGAGCAGTACTTC. This sequence encodes CASRSSGRVPYEQYF.

V gene TRBV7-6 combines with J gene TRBJ2-5; D perhaps matches TRBD2 (6 bases). Germline V gene lookup returns CDR1 SGHVS and CDR2 FNYEAQ. V dropped 6 bases and J dropped 5 bases, with 16 bases sitting between them. The CDR3 is 14 amino acids. As DNA, the CDR3 is TGTGCCAGCAGTCCGAGGGAAGGGAGGGAGACCCAGTACTTC. It is translated as CASSPREGRETQYF.

The genes are TRBV6-1 and TRBJ1-4; 9 positions agree with TRBD1. Germline-derived CDR1 and CDR2 are MNHNS and SASEGT. The V segment lost 6 bases and the J segment 5 bases; nucleotides outside the gene matches: 4. CDR3 length equals 14 residues. Written as DNA, the CDR3 is TGTGCCAGCAGACCGGGACAGGGCAATGAAAAACTGTTTTTT. Its protein is CASRPGQGNEKLFF.

This sequence joins TRBV19 and TRBJ2-2; tentative D call: TRBD2 (6 bases). Germline values: CDR1 LNHDA, CDR2 SQIVND (reference sequence). The CDR3 consists of 17 residues. The V end was cut by 7 bases, the J end by 4 bases, with 22 bases between. The CDR3 nucleotides read TGTGCCAGTAAACGGTCTAGCGCCGAGTGGGGCACCGGGGAGCTGTTTTTT. It yields the protein CASKRSSAEWGTGELFF.

This sequence joins TRBV5-1 and TRBJ1-1; D perhaps matches TRBD1 (6 bases). The V gene's germline CDR1 is SGHRS and CDR2 YFSETQ. Trimming cost V 4 bases and J 1 base, with 11 bases left between them. The CDR3 totals 14 residues. The CDR3, as DNA: TGCGCCAGCAGCGCAACACAGGGGAACACTGAAGCTTTCTTT. Amino acid sequence: CASSATQGNTEAFF. The entire variable domain, with the rest obtained from reference TRBV5-1 and TRBJ1-1, is as follows: KAGVTQTPRYLIKTRGQQVTLSCSPISGHRSVSWYQQTPGQGLQFLFEYFSETQRNKGNFPGRFSGRQFSNSRSEMNVSTLELGDSALYLCASSATQGNTEAFFGQGTRLTVV.

The rearrangement uses TRBV13 and TRBJ2-7; D is possibly TRBD1 (6 bases). This CDR3 spans 15 amino acids. V shed 3 bases and J shed 3 bases, with 15 bases lying between them. Per germline, CDR1 PRHDT and CDR2 FYEKMQ (reference sequence). CDR3 sequence: CASSFSGEEHYEQYF. DNA for the CDR3: TGTGCCAGCAGCTTTTCAGGGGAAGAACACTACGAGCAGTACTTC.

V and J are TRBV5-4 and TRBJ2-2; a possible D gene is TRBD1 (5 bases). Per germline, CDR1 SGHNT and CDR2 YYREEE (reference sequence). This CDR3 spans 15 amino acids. Trimming removed 7 bases from V and 4 bases from J, with 17 bases in between. The CDR3 nucleotides read TGTGCCAGCTATCAGGGCGGTGGTGGCACCGGGGAGCTGTTTTTT. Translating it yields CASYQGGGGTGELFF. The whole variable domain, remainder taken from reference TRBV5-4 and TRBJ2-2, is ETGVTQSPTHLIKTRGQQVTLRCSSQSGHNTVSWYQQALGQGPQFIFQYYREEENGRGNFPPRFSGLQFPNYSSELNVNALELDDSALYLCASYQGGGGTGELFFGEGSRLTVL.

V gene TRBV7-9 combines with J gene TRBJ2-5; D is ambiguous. This CDR3 has 14 amino acids. V was clipped by 4 bases and J by 1 base, with 10 bases between them. Germline V gene data show CDR1 as SEHNR and CDR2 as FQNEAQ (reference sequence). The CDR3 sequence is CASSYQTSQETQYF. The CDR3 DNA sequence: TGTGCCAGCAGCTACCAGACCAGCCAAGAGACCCAGTACTTC.

In DNA, the CDR3 is TGTGCCTGGAGTCCGAGGACGGGGCAGTTAAGAGGCTACACCTTC. Translated, it gives CAWSPRTGQLRGYTF. The J gene is TRBJ1-2, the V gene TRBV30; a weak D match, TRBD1 (5 bases). CDR3 size: 15 residues. V dropped 2 bases and J dropped 8 bases, with 21 bases sitting between them. Per germline, CDR1 GTSNPN and CDR2 SVGIG (reference sequence).

The chain joins TRBV9 to TRBJ2-5, with 8 bases lining up with TRBD1. V lost 4 bases to trimming and J lost 1 base; unmatched junction nucleotides: 15. The germline CDR1 and CDR2 sequences are SGDLS and YYNGEE. This CDR3 is 18 amino acids long. This CDR3 reads CASSPGGGPPSGQETQYF. The CDR3 DNA reads TGTGCCAGCAGCCCAGGGGGCGGCCCTCCGTCCGGCCAAGAGACCCAGTACTTC.

This clone occurred once. The rearrangement joins TRBV6-1 to TRBJ1-2; D possibly corresponds to TRBD1 (5 bases). The CDR3 sequence is 13 residues long. V shed 8 bases and J shed 4 bases, with 14 bases lying between them. The germline CDR1 and CDR2 sequences are MNHNS and SASEGT. CDR3 sequence: CASGEQGLYGYTF. CDR3 coding DNA: TGTGCCAGCGGGGAGCAGGGACTCTATGGCTACACCTTC.

The chain combines TRBV7-2 with TRBJ1-1; no clear D gene. The CDR3 is 13 residues long. CDR1 is SGHTA, CDR2 FQGNSA, per germline. Between the trimmed V and J ends, which lost 5 bases and 2 bases, there was a span of 9 bases. As DNA, the CDR3 is TGTGCCAGCAGCCCCCGGGCAAACACTGAAGCTTTCTTT. Residues: CASSPRANTEAFF.

The rearrangement uses TRBV7-9 and TRBJ2-7, with D unresolved. Germline V gives CDR1 SEHNR, CDR2 FQNEAQ (reference sequence). The CDR3 covers 15 residues. The ends were cut back, 10 bases at V and 0 bases at J, with 19 bases in the middle. CDR3 in DNA: TGTGCCACAACCAAGCGCGGAGAAAGCTCCTACGAGCAGTACTTC. As protein: CATTKRGESSYEQYF. The whole variable domain, remainder taken from reference TRBV7-9 and TRBJ2-7, is DTGVSQNPRHKITKRGQNVTFRCDPISEHNRLYWYRQTLGQGPEFLTYFQNEAQLEKSRLLSDRFSAERPKGSFSTLEIQRTEQGDSAMYLCATTKRGESSYEQYFGPGTRLTVT.

This CDR3 is CAIKQGLAGGEDTQYF. In nucleotides, the CDR3 is TGTGCCATCAAACAGGGACTAGCGGGGGGGGAAGATACGCAGTATTTT. The chain carries TRBV10-3 and TRBJ2-3; 16 bases fit TRBD2. V lost 7 bases and J lost 5; bases outside the gene matches: 6. Germline lookup yields CDR1 ENHRY and CDR2 SYGVKD. The CDR3 length is 16 residues.